This T cell receptor (beta chain) emerged from a study of beta chain features in type 1 diabetes (dated by TCRdb to between 2018 and 2020). For the study in its entirety: Patients and healthy donors did not differ in mean age, gender distribution, total cell number or subset yield. A total of about 99,000,000 sorted cells were examined across all samples, and RNA yield correlated strongly with the number of cells per subset. In the study, TCRB repertoires of sorted circulating CD4+ T cell subsets from recently diagnosed type 1 diabetes patients were compared with those of matched healthy donors. Regulatory and stem cell-like memory subsets were obtained from only 8 patients and about eight healthy donors, while naive and central memory subsets were obtained from all 30 or so donors. Summary of the overall study and its limitations: Naive, central memory and regulatory TCRB repertoires appeared more similar among patients than among healthy donors. Only small numbers of individuals were included in the HLA sub-analyses, which left unresolved whether HLA type had any influence on TCRB rearrangement. Shorter templates might have been favored by PCR, but patient and control samples were amplified and corrected together, so both groups would have been affected equally by any skew. Patients with type 1 diabetes made fewer insertions and deleted more nucleotides at VDJ recombination sites, implying thymic rearrangement abnormalities. Type 1 diabetes patients showed a moderate but significant shortening of TCRB CDR3 length in all four CD4+ subsets. Sequencing cDNA rather than genomic DNA could over-represent highly expressing activated cells, although activation and CD3 levels did not differ between groups.

The CDR3 has 12 amino acids, counting the end cysteine and phenylalanine. Only CDR3 DNA remains: 36 bases, in frame from the first base. Deletion took 7 bases off V and 6 bases off J, with a span of 9 bases between the germline ends. CDR1 and CDR2, looked up from the germline V gene (reference sequence), are SEHNR and FQNEAQ. The entire isolated RNA was reverse transcribed using the High Capacity cDNA Reverse Transcription Kit, and thus expressed TCRB transcripts were sequenced. Deep immunoSEQ sequencing was applied to naive, central memory and regulatory T cell samples, giving an average of roughly 3.5 million total reads per sample. Sorted cells were lysed in RLT buffer and RNA was extracted with DNase-treated RNeasy Micro or Mini kits, depending on cell number. To prevent cross-contamination, each cell subset was processed individually, whereas patient and healthy donor samples were processed jointly. The immunoSEQ multiplex PCR was used to amplify TCRB sequences from cDNA, generating 87-bp fragments that spanned the CDR3 region. Sequencing of the amplicons was done on the Illumina HiSeq platform. Turning to the authors' computational methods: Synthetic template baselines were used to correct PCR bias computationally, reads within Hamming distance 2 were collapsed, and singletons that could not be merged were discarded. Reads were aligned to IMGT to assign V, D and J genes, CDR3 length, and insertions or deletions at six rearrangement sites. Clonotype counts were normalized to sorted cell number within each subset before computing true diversity and Gini coefficients with the tcR R package. The overlap coefficient, calculated on TCRB nucleotide sequences, was used to quantify repertoire sharing. Out-of-frame TCRB sequences from naive cells were analyzed to stand in for the pre-selection repertoire. TCRdb took over this immuneACCESS table, retaining in-frame rearrangements with V and J assigned. Such tables are incomplete; in checked studies, under half of the missing clones stem from an unresolved V gene, and the remainder is unexplained. That table supplies the V and J calls and clone size; D and trimming were determined from the DNA. The sample includes about 620,000 clones, with roughly 16% observed a single time. The biggest ten clones account for about 0.097% of the sample.

Worth noting for this clone: Its recognized antigen is unknown. Nothing much larger sits one base from this clone, and base qualities are not available.

Each donor gave one peripheral blood draw, averaging approximately 0.11 L, which was collected into heparinised tubes. A BD FACSAria II and a panel including CD45RO, CCR7, CD25, CD127, CD95 and CD27 were used to sort naive, central memory, regulatory and stem cell-like memory CD4+ T cells. A purity above 95% was achieved for all sorted populations. PBMCs were isolated right away by Lymphoprep density gradient centrifugation and were stained directly, without culture. To minimize batch effects, samples were stained and sorted in pairs, one healthy donor with one patient per experiment. Sequencing used naive CD4+ T cells from blood. The sample's cell subset or site label, decoded: true naive CD4+ T cells. This TCR came from a man between 18 and 29 years old in good health. The chain was built from TRBV7-9 and TRBJ2-2, with the identity of the D gene unclear. The encoded CDR3 is CASTLGPGELFF. At the DNA level, the sequence is TGTGCCAGCACCCTAGGCCCCGGGGAGCTGTTTTTT.